This T cell receptor (beta chain) was profiled in a study of spatial heterogeneity in lung cancer (dated 2019 in TCRdb). As for the study more broadly: Beta-chain transcripts were consistently detected in greater numbers than alpha-chain transcripts, which likely reflected higher beta-chain transcript abundance. In non-small cell lung cancer, the study made a quantitative comparison of TCR alpha and beta repertoires among multiple tumor regions, matched nontumor lung and blood. In the raw uncorrected reads, each unique combination of TCR and UMI appeared more than ten times on average. The study linked features of the TCR repertoire to counts of nonsynonymous mutations, which were determined by whole-exome sequencing of tumor tissue. A strong correlation was found between TCR transcript counts in tumor regions and a T cell transcriptional module score from matched bulk RNA-seq. At surgery, 220 tumor regions, around 67 matched nontumor lung samples and fewer than 60 PBMC samples were TCR-sequenced for both alpha and beta chains. The paper as a whole reports these results and caveats: Confirming at a functional level the hypothesis that regional TCRs recognize regional mutations was considered to require additional single-cell paired TCR alpha and beta sequencing. TCR-seq coverage of tumor T cells was estimated to be only roughly 7.3% for alpha chains and more than 11% for beta chains. A correlation was observed between the number of expanded intratumoral alpha and beta TCRs and the tumor nonsynonymous mutation count. The count of ubiquitous expanded TCRs correlated with the count of ubiquitous nonsynonymous mutations, and the count of regional expanded TCRs correlated with the count of regional nonsynonymous mutations.

Library method: 5' RACE. The sequencer listed for this sample is NextSeq 500. To allow correction of PCR and sequencing errors, the TCR library protocol tagged every TCR cDNA molecule with a unique molecular identifier. Turning to the authors' computational methods: TCR identification, UMI-based error correction and CDR3 extraction were all carried out with Decombinator tools. Expanded TCRs were defined as those above a frequency of 2 per 1,000, corresponding to the top 1% of the tumor frequency distribution. Expanded tumor TCRs were classed as regional if statistically deemed absent (corrected P<0.05) from at least one tumor region, otherwise ubiquitous. Rényi diversity was computed with the R vegan package after subsampling each repertoire 100 times to 5,000 TCRs. CDR3 similarity networks were constructed using string-kernel similarity of amino acid triplets, with links drawn between CDR3s whose pairwise similarity was above 0.82. Clones were called with MiXCR by TCRdb after fastp trimmed the public reads at Q25, and only in-frame beta chains were retained. Rows merge per CDR3 protein into single entries with the most common DNA and genes. TCRdb's processing, not the authors', yielded these V and J calls. The sample table contains about 100,000 distinct CDR3 sequences; only one count was recorded for around 4.3% of them. The top ten clonotypes cover 21% of the sample.

The table lists this clonotype with many counts. The antigen this receptor binds is unknown. No base quality information exists; no much larger clone differs at one position. Interpreted using the paper, the time point label stands for: sample taken at primary tumor resection. The donors were more than 65 patients from the lung TRACERx cohort who had early-stage, untreated non-small cell lung cancer. TCR sequencing used whole RNA extracted from tumor and nontumor lung tissue, or from cryopreserved PBMC samples, without cell sorting. A patient was chosen for TCR sequencing only when enough RNA was available from at least two tumor regions. Tumor and adjacent nontumor lung specimens were reviewed by a lung pathologist before selection. Counted from cysteine to phenylalanine, this CDR3 has 13 amino acids. The sequence is cut down to CDR3 DNA, 39 bases in frame from base 1. CDR1 and CDR2 were assigned from the germline V gene as MNHEY and SVGAGI. Trimming takes 0 bases off V and 12 bases off J; junction bases not matched to a gene: 4.

This material consisted of lung tumor tissue, taken at surgery. The V gene is TRBV6-5 and the J gene is TRBJ2-1, and 8 junction bases match TRBD1. The origin of this receptor is a male donor with early-stage non-small cell lung cancer. The nucleotide sequence reads TGTGCCAGCAGTTACTCGACCGGGACAGGGCAGTTCTTC. Protein translation: CASSYSTGTGQFF.